These T cell receptor beta chains were read from a single sample in a study of blood T cells in healthy people across ages. TCRdb redid the calling of the 5' RACE reads with MiXCR, one entry per CDR3 protein. The sample lists more than 1.4 million distinct CDR3 sequences, approximately 42% occurring once. The sequencing sample was made of blood. The receptors derive from a woman between 18 and 30 years old in good health. CDR3s leave out the opening cysteine and the closing phenylalanine or tryptophan. Each record gives: V gene, CDR3 length, clone size, J gene, CDR3 protein. The listing skips clone size in some rows; elsewhere it reads once, few, many or a size class.

>TRBV3-1|14|few|TRBJ2-7
ASSQDRTAGDYEQY
>TRBV12-3/TRBV12-4|12|.|TRBJ2-3
ASSRTGGVDTQY
>TRBV6-1|11|few|TRBJ2-1
ASSYDRGNEQF
>TRBV28|16|once|TRBJ2-7
ASSLFAGSSRYSYEQY
>TRBV7-9|12|few|TRBJ2-1
ASSLTSGYDEQF
>TRBV2|14|few|TRBJ2-7
ASQLGVAGEYYEQY
>TRBV7-6|12|few|TRBJ1-1
ASSLDLGDTEAF
>TRBV7-9|10|.|TRBJ2-3
ASSPDRTTQY
>TRBV7-9|13|.|TRBJ2-5
ASEDPGQGVETQY
>TRBV4-1|12|.|TRBJ2-2
ASSQPTGTGELF